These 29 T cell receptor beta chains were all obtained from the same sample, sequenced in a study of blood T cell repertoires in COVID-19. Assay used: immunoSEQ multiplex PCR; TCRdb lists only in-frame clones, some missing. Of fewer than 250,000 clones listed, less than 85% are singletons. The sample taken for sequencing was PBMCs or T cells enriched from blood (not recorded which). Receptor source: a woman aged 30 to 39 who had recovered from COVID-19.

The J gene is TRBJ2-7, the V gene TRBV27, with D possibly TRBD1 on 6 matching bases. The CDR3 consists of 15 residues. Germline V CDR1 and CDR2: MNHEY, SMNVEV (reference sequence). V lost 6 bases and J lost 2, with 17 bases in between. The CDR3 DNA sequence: TGTGCCAGCAGACGTACCGGGACAAAAACCTACGAGCAGTACGTC. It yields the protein CASRRTGTKTYEQYV.

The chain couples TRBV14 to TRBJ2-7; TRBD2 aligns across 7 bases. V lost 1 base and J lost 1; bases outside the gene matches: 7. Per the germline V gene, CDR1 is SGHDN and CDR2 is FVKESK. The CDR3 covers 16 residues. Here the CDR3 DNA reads TGTGCCAGCAGCCAAGGGGGAGGGAAAAGGTCCTACGAGCAGTACGTC. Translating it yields CASSQGGGKRSYEQYV.

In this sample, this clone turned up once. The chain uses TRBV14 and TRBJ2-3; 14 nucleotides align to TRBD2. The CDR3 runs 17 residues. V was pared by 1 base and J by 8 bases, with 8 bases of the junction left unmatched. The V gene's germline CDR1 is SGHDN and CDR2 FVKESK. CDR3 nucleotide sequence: TGTGCCAGCAGCCAAGCGGGACTAGCGGGGGCCCAAGGTACGCAGTATTTT. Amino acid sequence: CASSQAGLAGAQGTQYF.

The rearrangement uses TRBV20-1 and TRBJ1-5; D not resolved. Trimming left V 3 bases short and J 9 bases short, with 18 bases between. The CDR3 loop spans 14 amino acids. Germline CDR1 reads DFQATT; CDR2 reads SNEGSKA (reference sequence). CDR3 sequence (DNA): TGCAGTGCTAGTTCCCAGGCCTCGGATGGGCCCCAGCATTTT. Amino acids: CSASSQASDGPQHF.

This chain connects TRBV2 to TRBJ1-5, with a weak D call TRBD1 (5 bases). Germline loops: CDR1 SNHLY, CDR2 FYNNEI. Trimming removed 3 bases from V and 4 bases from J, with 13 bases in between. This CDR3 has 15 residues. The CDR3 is CASSEGGHINQPQHF. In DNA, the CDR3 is TGTGCCAGCAGTGAGGGTGGACACATTAATCAGCCCCAGCATTTT.

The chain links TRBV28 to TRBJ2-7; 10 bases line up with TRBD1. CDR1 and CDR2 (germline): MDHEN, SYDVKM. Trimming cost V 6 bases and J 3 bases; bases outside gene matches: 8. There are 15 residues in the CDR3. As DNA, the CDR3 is TGTGCCAGCAGCTTCCGGGACAGGGGCAGCTACGAGCAGTACTTC. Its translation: CASSFRDRGSYEQYF.

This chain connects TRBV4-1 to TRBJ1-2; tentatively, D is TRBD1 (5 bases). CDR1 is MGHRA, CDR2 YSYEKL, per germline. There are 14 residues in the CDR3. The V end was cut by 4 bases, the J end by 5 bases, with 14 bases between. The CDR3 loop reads CASSPEGTGYGYTF. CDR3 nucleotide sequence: TGCGCCAGCAGCCCCGAAGGGACTGGGTATGGCTACACCTTC.

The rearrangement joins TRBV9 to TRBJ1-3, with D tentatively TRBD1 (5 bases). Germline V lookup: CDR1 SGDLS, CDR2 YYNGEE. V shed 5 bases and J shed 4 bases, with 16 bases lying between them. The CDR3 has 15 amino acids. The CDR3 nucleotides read TGTGCCAGCAGTTATGATGGACAATCGGGAAACACCATATATTTT. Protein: CASSYDGQSGNTIYF.

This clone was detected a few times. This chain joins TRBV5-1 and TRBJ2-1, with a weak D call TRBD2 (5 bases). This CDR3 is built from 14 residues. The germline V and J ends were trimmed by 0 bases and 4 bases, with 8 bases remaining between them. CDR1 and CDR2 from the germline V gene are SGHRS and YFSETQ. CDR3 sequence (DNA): TGCGCCAGCAGCTTGGAGGGAGTTTACAATGAGCAGTTCTTC. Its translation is CASSLEGVYNEQFF.

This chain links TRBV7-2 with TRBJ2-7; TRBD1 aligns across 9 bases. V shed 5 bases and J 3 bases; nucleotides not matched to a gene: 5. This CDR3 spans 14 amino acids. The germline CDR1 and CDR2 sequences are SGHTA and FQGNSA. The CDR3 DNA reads TGTGCCAGCAGCCTGGGACAGGGTAACTACGAGCAGTACGTC. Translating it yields CASSLGQGNYEQYV.

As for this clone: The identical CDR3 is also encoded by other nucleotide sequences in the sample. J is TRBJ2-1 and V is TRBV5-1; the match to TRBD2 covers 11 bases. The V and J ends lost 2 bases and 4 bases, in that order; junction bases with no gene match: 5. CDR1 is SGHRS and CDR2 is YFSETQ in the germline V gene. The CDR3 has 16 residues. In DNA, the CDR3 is TGCGCCAGCAGCTTACTAGCGGGGGCCGAGTACAATGAGCAGTTCTTC. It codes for CASSLLAGAEYNEQFF.

This CDR3 reads CASSIVGTGYGYTF. CDR3 in DNA: TGTGCCAGTAGTATTGTCGGGACAGGCTATGGCTACACCTTC. This chain links TRBV19 with TRBJ1-2, with 8 bases matching TRBD1. The CDR3 contains 14 residues. Germline V gene sequence: CDR1 LNHDA, CDR2 SQIVND (reference sequence). The V segment lost 3 bases and the J segment 4 bases; nucleotides outside the gene matches: 4.

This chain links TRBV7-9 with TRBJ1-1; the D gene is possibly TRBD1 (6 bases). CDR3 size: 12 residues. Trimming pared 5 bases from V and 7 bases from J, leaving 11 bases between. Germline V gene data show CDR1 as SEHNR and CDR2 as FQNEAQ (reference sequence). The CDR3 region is CASSLQGIEAFF. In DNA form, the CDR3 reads TGTGCCAGCAGCCTCCAGGGGATTGAAGCTTTCTTT.

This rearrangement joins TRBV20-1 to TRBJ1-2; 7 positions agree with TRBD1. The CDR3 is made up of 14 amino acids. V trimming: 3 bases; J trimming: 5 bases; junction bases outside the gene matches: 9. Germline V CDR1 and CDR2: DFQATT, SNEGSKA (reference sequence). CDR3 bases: TGCAGTGCTAGTTCGTGGCAGGGGGGTTATGGCTACACCTTC. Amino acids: CSASSWQGGYGYTF.

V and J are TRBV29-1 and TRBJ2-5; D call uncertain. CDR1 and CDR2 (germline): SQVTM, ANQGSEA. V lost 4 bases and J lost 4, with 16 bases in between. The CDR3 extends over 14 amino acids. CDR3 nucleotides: TGCAGCGTTGGCACTACGCCAGCTGGAGAGACCCAGTACTTC. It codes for CSVGTTPAGETQYF.

CDR3 loop: CASSQLRGRDQPQHF. The CDR3, as DNA: TGTGCCAGCAGCCAACTCAGGGGGCGGGATCAGCCCCAGCATTTT. The chain is built from TRBV3-1 (or the pseudogene TRBV3-2) and TRBJ1-5; 8 nucleotides align to TRBD1. The CDR3 length is 15 residues. The V and J ends lost 2 bases and 5 bases, in that order; junction bases with no gene match: 5. CDR1 is LGHDT, CDR2 YNNKEL, per germline (reference sequence).

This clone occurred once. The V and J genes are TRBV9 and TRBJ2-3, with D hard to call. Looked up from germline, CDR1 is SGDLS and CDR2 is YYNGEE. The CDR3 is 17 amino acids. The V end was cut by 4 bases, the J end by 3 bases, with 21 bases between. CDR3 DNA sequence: TGTGCCAGCAGCCCCCTGGGTGGGCTAACCAGTACAGATACGCAGTATTTT. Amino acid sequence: CASSPLGGLTSTDTQYF.

CDR3 protein: CASSGIALSSYNEQFF. As DNA, the CDR3 is TGTGCCAGCAGTGGGATAGCGTTGAGCTCCTACAATGAGCAGTTCTTC. This sequence joins TRBV27 and TRBJ2-1; possible D gene TRBD2, 5 bases. The ends were cut back, 5 bases at V and 0 bases at J, with 14 bases in the middle. CDR1 and CDR2 from the germline V gene are MNHEY and SMNVEV (reference sequence). The CDR3 covers 16 residues.

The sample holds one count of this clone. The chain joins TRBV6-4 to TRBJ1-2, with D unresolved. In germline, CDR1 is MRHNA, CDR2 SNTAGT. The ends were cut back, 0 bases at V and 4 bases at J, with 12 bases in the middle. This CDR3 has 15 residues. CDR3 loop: CASSDSGVWGYGYTF. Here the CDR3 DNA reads TGTGCCAGCAGTGACTCCGGGGTTTGGGGCTATGGCTACACCTTC.

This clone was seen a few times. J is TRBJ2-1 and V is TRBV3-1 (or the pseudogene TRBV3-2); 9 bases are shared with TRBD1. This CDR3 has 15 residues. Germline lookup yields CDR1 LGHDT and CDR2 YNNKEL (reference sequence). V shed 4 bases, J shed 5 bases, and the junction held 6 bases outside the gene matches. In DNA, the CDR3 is TGTGCCAGCAGCCGCCGGGACAGGGTTCACAATGAGCAGTTCTTC. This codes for CASSRRDRVHNEQFF.

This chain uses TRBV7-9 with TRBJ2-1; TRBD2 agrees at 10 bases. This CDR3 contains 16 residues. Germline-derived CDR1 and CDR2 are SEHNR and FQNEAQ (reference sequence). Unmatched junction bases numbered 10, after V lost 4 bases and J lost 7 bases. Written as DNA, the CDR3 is TGTGCCAGCAGCTCGAGAGCGGGAGGGCCAAGGAATGAGCAGTTCTTC. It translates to CASSSRAGGPRNEQFF.

CDR3: CASSQDRGTSGSNVVQYF. For the CDR3, the DNA is TGCGCCAGCAGCCAAGACAGGGGGACTAGCGGGAGTAATGTAGTGCAGTACTTC. This chain connects TRBV4-1 to TRBJ2-7, with 14 bases fitting TRBD2. Germline trimming cut 0 bases from V and 9 bases from J; bases unmatched to any gene: 13. CDR3 length: 18 residues. CDR1 MGHRA and CDR2 YSYEKL come from the germline V gene.

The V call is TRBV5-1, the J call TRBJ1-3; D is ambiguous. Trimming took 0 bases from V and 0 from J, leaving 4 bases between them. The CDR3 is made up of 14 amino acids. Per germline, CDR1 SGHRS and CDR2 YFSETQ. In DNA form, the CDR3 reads TGCGCCAGCAGCTTGGTGAGCTCTGGAAACACCATATATTTT. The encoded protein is CASSLVSSGNTIYF. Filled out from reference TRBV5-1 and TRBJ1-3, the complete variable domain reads KAGVTQTPRYLIKTRGQQVTLSCSPISGHRSVSWYQQTPGQGLQFLFEYFSETQRNKGNFPGRFSGRQFSNSRSEMNVSTLELGDSALYLCASSLVSSGNTIYFGEGSWLTVV.

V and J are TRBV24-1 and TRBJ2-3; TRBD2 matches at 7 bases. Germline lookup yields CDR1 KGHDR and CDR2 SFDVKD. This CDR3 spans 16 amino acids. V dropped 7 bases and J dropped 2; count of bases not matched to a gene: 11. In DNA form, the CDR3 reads TGTGCCACCAGGGGGGGAGGGACCGTCTTCACAGATACGCAGTATTTT. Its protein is CATRGGGTVFTDTQYF.

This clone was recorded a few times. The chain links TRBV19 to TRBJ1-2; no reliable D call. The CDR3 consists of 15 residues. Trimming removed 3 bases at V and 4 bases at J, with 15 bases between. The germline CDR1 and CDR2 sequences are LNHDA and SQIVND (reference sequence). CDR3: CASSILGFGGYGYTF. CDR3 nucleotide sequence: TGTGCCAGTAGTATCCTGGGCTTTGGTGGCTATGGCTACACCTTC.

The CDR3 spells CASSYGAGALHEKLFF. The CDR3 nucleotides read TGTGCCAGCAGCTATGGGGCGGGGGCTCTTCATGAAAAACTGTTTTTT. V usage is TRBV11-2 and J usage is TRBJ1-4; D is perhaps TRBD1 (6 bases). The CDR3 is 16 amino acids. V lost 4 bases and J 6 bases, leaving 18 bases between the germline ends. Germline CDR1 is SGHAT and CDR2 is FQNNGV.

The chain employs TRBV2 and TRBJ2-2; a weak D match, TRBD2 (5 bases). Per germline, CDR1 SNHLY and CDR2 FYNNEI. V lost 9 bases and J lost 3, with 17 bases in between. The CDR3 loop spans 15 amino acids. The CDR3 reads CASGGIGLYTGELFF. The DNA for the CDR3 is TGTGCCAGTGGCGGAATCGGACTGTACACCGGGGAGCTGTTTTTT.

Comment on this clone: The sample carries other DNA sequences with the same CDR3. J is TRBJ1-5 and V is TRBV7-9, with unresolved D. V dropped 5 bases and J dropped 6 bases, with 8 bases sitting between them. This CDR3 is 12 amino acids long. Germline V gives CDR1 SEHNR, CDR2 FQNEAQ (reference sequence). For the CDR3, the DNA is TGTGCCAGCAGCCTAGATAGTCAGCCCCAGCATTTT. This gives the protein CASSLDSQPQHF.

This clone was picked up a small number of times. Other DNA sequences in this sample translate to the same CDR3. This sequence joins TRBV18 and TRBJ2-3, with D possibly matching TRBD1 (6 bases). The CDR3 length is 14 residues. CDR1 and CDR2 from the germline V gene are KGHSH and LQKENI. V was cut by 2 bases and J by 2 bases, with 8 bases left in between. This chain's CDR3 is CASSPRGNTDTQYF. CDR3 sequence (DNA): TGTGCCAGCTCACCAAGGGGGAACACAGATACGCAGTATTTT.